The 21 T cell receptor beta chains reported below all come from one sample, sequenced in a study of blood T cell repertoires in COVID-19. The method was immunoSEQ multiplex PCR; TCRdb's version includes in-frame clones alone and lacks a portion of them. This sample has a few hundred thousand clones, with roughly 90% found just once. The sequenced sample was PBMCs or T cells enriched from blood (not recorded which). These receptor sequences come from a woman aged 40 to 55 who had been exposed to COVID-19.

The chain recombines TRBV5-1 with TRBJ1-6, with D unresolved. Germline V gene lookup returns CDR1 SGHRS and CDR2 YFSETQ. The CDR3 runs 16 residues. The germline V and J ends were trimmed by 4 bases and 2 bases, with 13 bases remaining between them. CDR3 nucleotide sequence: TGCGCCAGCAGCCGTACAGCTCCCACCTATAATTCACCCCTCCACTTT. Amino acids: CASSRTAPTYNSPLHF.

CDR3 loop: CASSIRTTAVPLHF. The CDR3 nucleotides read TGTGCCAGTAGTATCAGAACAACAGCAGTCCCCCTCCACTTT. The chain recombines TRBV19 with TRBJ1-6, with no clear D. Trimming left V 3 bases short and J 13 bases short, with 16 bases between. The CDR3 runs 14 residues. The germline gives CDR1 LNHDA, CDR2 SQIVND (reference sequence).

The CDR3 DNA follows: TGTGCCAGTAGTTCCCTGACTAGCGGAGAGACCCAGTACTTC. Translation: CASSSLTSGETQYF. This chain links TRBV19 with TRBJ2-5; 9 bases line up with TRBD2. The CDR3 is 14 residues long. V was clipped by 5 bases and J by 4 bases; unmatched bases: 5. Germline V lookup: CDR1 LNHDA, CDR2 SQIVND (reference sequence).

The chain recombines TRBV4-1 with TRBJ2-7; 8 bases match TRBD2. Per germline, CDR1 MGHRA and CDR2 YSYEKL. CDR3 length equals 15 residues. Trimming cost V 1 base and J 5 bases; bases outside gene matches: 7. The CDR3 nucleotides read TGCGCCAGCAGCCAAGTCCGGCGGGGGGCCAACGAGCAGTACTTC. It translates to CASSQVRRGANEQYF.

V and J are TRBV13 and TRBJ1-2; D gene ambiguous. Germline CDR1 PRHDT, CDR2 FYEKMQ (reference sequence). The CDR3 consists of 14 residues. V lost 7 bases and J 4 bases, leaving 16 bases between the germline ends. CDR3 residues: CASNSGVSVYGYTF. In DNA, the CDR3 is TGTGCCAGCAACAGCGGGGTATCGGTCTATGGCTACACCTTC.

This clone appeared a single time. The chain has TRBV7-2 and TRBJ1-2, with D hard to call. The CDR3 has 15 residues. Germline assignment: CDR1 SGHTA and CDR2 FQGNSA. Trimming removed 5 bases at V and 2 bases at J, with 15 bases between. DNA of the CDR3: TGTGCCAGCAGCCAGTGGGCCGGAGGGAACTATGGCTACACCTTC. Translating it yields CASSQWAGGNYGYTF.

The chain has TRBV6-5 and TRBJ1-3; D gene ambiguous. Germline CDR1 is MNHEY and CDR2 is SVGAGI. Trimming took off 5 bases at V and 0 bases at J, with 11 bases between the two ends. The CDR3 is 15 residues long. Written as DNA, the CDR3 is TGTGCCAGCAGTCCAAATGGCCTCTCTGGAAACACCATATATTTT. Protein: CASSPNGLSGNTIYF.

The chain has TRBV5-6 and TRBJ2-4; D remains ambiguous. Trimming stripped 3 bases from V and 4 bases from J, with 8 bases between. Germline-derived CDR1 and CDR2 are SGHDT and YYEEEE. The CDR3 is made up of 13 amino acids. CDR3 in DNA: TGTGCCAGCAGCTCCGACTGGAAAAACATTCAGTACTTC. Its translation is CASSSDWKNIQYF.

The V and J genes are TRBV19 and TRBJ1-3; D might be TRBD1 (6 bases). There are 17 residues in the CDR3. V was pared by 6 bases and J by 0 bases, with 18 bases between. The germline gives CDR1 LNHDA, CDR2 SQIVND (reference sequence). In DNA, the CDR3 is TGTGCCAGTAGCCACAATCAGGGGTTCAGCTCTGGAAACACCATATATTTT. Protein product: CASSHNQGFSSGNTIYF.

The chain recombines TRBV11-3 with TRBJ2-1; 10 bases align to TRBD2. J gave up 5 bases and V 4 bases, and 8 bases lay outside the gene matches. Germline CDR1 is SGHNT and CDR2 is YENEEA. CDR3 length: 16 amino acids. The DNA of the CDR3 is TGTGCCAGCAGCTCCTTTAGCGGGAGGACCGACAATGAGCAGTTCTTC. Translation gives CASSSFSGRTDNEQFF.

The chain recombines TRBV5-1 with TRBJ1-1; D is possibly TRBD1 (6 bases). Germline CDR1 and CDR2: SGHRS and YFSETQ. V lost 2 bases to trimming and J lost 1 base, with 18 bases between them. CDR3 length equals 17 residues. CDR3 in DNA: TGCGCCAGCAGCTTTGGGGGCCCCAGCCTGGGGAACACTGAAGCTTTCTTT. Translated: CASSFGGPSLGNTEAFF.

The gene calls are TRBV5-1 and TRBJ1-3; 8 bases fit TRBD1. The CDR3 is made up of 17 amino acids. V was clipped by 0 bases and J by 0 bases; unmatched bases: 5. Per the germline V gene, CDR1 is SGHRS and CDR2 is YFSETQ. The CDR3 bases are TGCGCCAGCAGCTTGGCCGGGACAGGCGTCTCTGGAAACACCATATATTTT. Its protein is CASSLAGTGVSGNTIYF.

A remark on this clone: At one boundary the junction diverges from the germline segment, which might be a read error. This sequence joins TRBV10-2 and TRBJ1-2, with D possibly TRBD1 on 5 matching bases. The CDR3 consists of 12 residues. CDR1 and CDR2 from the germline V gene are WSHSY and SAAADI. CDR3 residues: CASSEPIGEAAF. The CDR3 nucleotides are TGCGCCAGCAGTGAGCCAATAGGGGAGGCCGCCTTC.

This clone was observed once. The J gene is TRBJ2-1, the V gene TRBV4-3, with D unclear. The length of the CDR3 is 15 residues. The germline gives CDR1 LGHNA, CDR2 YSLEER. The V gene lost 0 bases and the J gene lost 9 bases, with 15 bases spanning the gap. This chain's CDR3 is CASSQDRIGVSEQFF. Written as DNA, the CDR3 is TGCGCCAGCAGCCAAGATCGAATTGGAGTGAGTGAGCAGTTCTTC.

CDR3 loop: CASSSTGSGNTIYF. The DNA for the CDR3 is TGTGCCAGCAGCTCCACCGGCTCTGGAAACACCATATATTTT. The chain employs TRBV13 and TRBJ1-3, with D unresolved. Trimming cost V 4 bases and J 0 bases, with 7 bases left between them. Germline values: CDR1 PRHDT, CDR2 FYEKMQ (reference sequence). The CDR3 consists of 14 residues.

This chain links TRBV6-2 or TRBV6-3 with TRBJ2-7; a weak D match, TRBD1 (6 bases). The CDR3 runs 13 residues. Germline assignment: CDR1 MNHEY and CDR2 SVGEGT. Trimming took off 4 bases at V and 3 bases at J, with 10 bases between the two ends. CDR3: CASSFSRGYEQYF. CDR3 sequence (DNA): TGTGCCAGCAGTTTTTCCAGGGGCTACGAGCAGTACTTC.

The gene calls are TRBV23-1 and TRBJ2-3; no reliable D call. TRBV23-1 has ORF status, its function being uncertain. V was trimmed by 0 bases and J by 4 bases, leaving 11 bases between them. This CDR3 has 15 amino acids. The CDR3 sequence: CASSQSHSPPDTQYF. The CDR3 nucleotides are TGCGCCAGCAGTCAATCCCATAGCCCCCCAGATACGCAGTATTTT.

This chain joins TRBV19 and TRBJ2-7; a possible D gene is TRBD1 (6 bases). The CDR3 spans 15 residues. V lost 4 bases, J lost 2 bases, and 15 bases lay in between. Germline V gene lookup returns CDR1 LNHDA and CDR2 SQIVND (reference sequence). The CDR3 sequence: CASSKLTGPPYEQYF. The CDR3 DNA is TGTGCCAGTAGTAAGTTGACAGGACCCCCCTACGAGCAGTACTTC.

The chain joins TRBV27 to TRBJ2-7; perhaps TRBD2 as D (5 bases). Looked up from germline, CDR1 is MNHEY and CDR2 is SMNVEV (reference sequence). The CDR3 sequence is 13 residues long. Trimming took 5 bases from V and 4 from J, leaving 12 bases between them. The CDR3 sequence is CASSPGRAYEQYF. The CDR3 region has the DNA TGTGCCAGCAGTCCGGGAAGGGCGTACGAGCAGTACTTC.

This clone was seen once. V and J are TRBV11-1 and TRBJ1-3; D remains unclear. The CDR3 sequence is 11 residues long. Germline CDR1 is SGHAT and CDR2 is FQDESV (reference sequence). Trimming cost V 10 bases and J 4 bases, with 8 bases left between them. The CDR3 DNA follows: TGTGCCAATCCCGGGGGAAACACCATATATTTT. As protein: CANPGGNTIYF. The full variable domain, completed using reference TRBV11-1 and TRBJ1-3, is EAEVAQSPRYKITEKSQAVAFWCDPISGHATLYWYRQILGQGPELLVQFQDESVVDDSQLPKDRFSAERLKGVDSTLKIQPAELGDSAMYLCANPGGNTIYFGEGSWLTVV.

V and J are TRBV10-3 and TRBJ1-2; TRBD1 aligns across 7 bases. J gave up 6 bases and V 2 bases, and 9 bases lay outside the gene matches. Germline-derived CDR1 and CDR2 are ENHRY and SYGVKD. The CDR3 extends over 15 amino acids. CDR3 DNA sequence: TGTGCCATCAGTGAGGGGGACAGACCTCTCGATGGCTACACCTTC. This sequence encodes CAISEGDRPLDGYTF.